A selection of T cell receptor beta chains follows, all from one sample in a study of shared clonotypes between healthy human individuals. Clones were read by immunoSEQ multiplex PCR, and TCRdb kept only the in-frame ones, dropping some. The table includes millions of clones, roughly 94% detected once. The source material was naive CD4+ T cells sorted from blood. Receptors were obtained from a young man in good health. Each CDR3 is given with its conserved first and last residue.

V gene	J gene	CDR3 protein
TRBV7-2	TRBJ1-2	CASSLGTEPYGYTF
TRBV5-1	TRBJ2-5	CASSALSSEETQYF
TRBV6-1	TRBJ1-5	CASSATAGEGGNQPQHF
TRBV30	TRBJ2-5	CAWRRAGPETQYF
TRBV18	TRBJ1-5	CASSPGTAYQPQHF
TRBV7-8	TRBJ2-2	CASSPHASKLFF
TRBV19	TRBJ1-6	CASSTSTGNSPLHF
TRBV6-5	TRBJ1-5	CASSSRGGQPQHF
TRBV5-6	TRBJ2-7	CASSLVGLAGVGHEQYF
TRBV18	TRBJ2-1	CASSPKILGGRNEQFF
TRBV5-1	TRBJ2-3	CASSRSSPSTDTQYF
TRBV28	TRBJ1-2	CASSQTGGGYTF
TRBV2	TRBJ2-7	CASNADRAWGYEQYF
TRBV9	TRBJ1-1	CASSPEEGRAEAFF
TRBV30	TRBJ2-1	CAWAGKNEQFF
TRBV18	TRBJ1-3	CASSQGQGNTIYF
TRBV29-1	TRBJ2-3	CSVEGTITDTQYF
TRBV6-1	TRBJ2-2	CASRLTGANTGELFF
TRBV2	TRBJ1-2	CASSQGGYTF
TRBV6-6	TRBJ2-4	CASSPSGQLAKNIQYF
TRBV19	TRBJ1-2	CASSPPGRINYGYTF
TRBV4-3	TRBJ2-1	CASSQDDTGTASYNEQFF
TRBV7-2	TRBJ2-5	CASSLGSASQETQYF
TRBV19	TRBJ1-3	CASSRSTITGNTIYF
TRBV6-5	TRBJ2-3	CASRKGLLSDTQYF
TRBV5-1	TRBJ1-1	CASSWTPLMNTEAFF
TRBV2	TRBJ2-4	CASSDNAKNIQYF
TRBV7-3	TRBJ2-5	CASSLTRDQETQYF
TRBV5-4	TRBJ1-1	CASSFPAPGDNTEAFF
TRBV19	TRBJ2-1	CASTSPSANNEQFF
TRBV5-1	TRBJ2-5	CASSLGQGAETQYF
TRBV7-2	TRBJ1-3	CASTSLGLISSGNTIYF
TRBV6-5	TRBJ2-1	CASRSSGRVNNEQFF
TRBV7-9	TRBJ2-3	CASSLGDRGSTDTQYF
TRBV14	TRBJ2-6	CASSQAGGANVLTF
TRBV2	TRBJ1-1	CASTMTGMNTEAFF
TRBV10-3	TRBJ1-5	CAISGGGLNQPQHF
TRBV5-6	TRBJ2-7	CASSLGDSSYEQYF
TRBV2	TRBJ2-3	CASRQARGTDTQYF
TRBV9	TRBJ2-6	CASSTQGGSGANVLTF
TRBV11-2	TRBJ1-2	CASSLSGLLGGYTF
TRBV6-5	TRBJ2-7	CASSYSGSGSLYEQYF
TRBV19	TRBJ2-2	CASALRVTGELFF
TRBV14	TRBJ2-5	CASSQVFSGRLETQYF
TRBV5-6	TRBJ2-5	CASSLSQGLQETQYF
TRBV5-1	TRBJ2-3	CASSLGGQADTQYF
TRBV9	TRBJ2-3	CASSVGQGLSDTQYF
TRBV19	TRBJ2-7	CASSIVGDYEQYF
TRBV6-5	TRBJ2-2	CASKQGAFGELFF
TRBV9	TRBJ2-7	CASSVVDQAGSYEQYF
TRBV11-2	TRBJ2-7	CASSKIQGFNEQYF
TRBV6-1	TRBJ1-1	CASSEGDRGRLNTEAFF
TRBV2	TRBJ1-6	CASSAGTASSYNSPLHF
TRBV7-9	TRBJ2-7	CASSFLGSSYEQYF
TRBV10-3	TRBJ1-3	CAISQILRAPGGNTIYF
TRBV9	TRBJ2-7	CASSVAPGLAYEQYF
TRBV28	TRBJ1-2	CASKTGGGGYTF